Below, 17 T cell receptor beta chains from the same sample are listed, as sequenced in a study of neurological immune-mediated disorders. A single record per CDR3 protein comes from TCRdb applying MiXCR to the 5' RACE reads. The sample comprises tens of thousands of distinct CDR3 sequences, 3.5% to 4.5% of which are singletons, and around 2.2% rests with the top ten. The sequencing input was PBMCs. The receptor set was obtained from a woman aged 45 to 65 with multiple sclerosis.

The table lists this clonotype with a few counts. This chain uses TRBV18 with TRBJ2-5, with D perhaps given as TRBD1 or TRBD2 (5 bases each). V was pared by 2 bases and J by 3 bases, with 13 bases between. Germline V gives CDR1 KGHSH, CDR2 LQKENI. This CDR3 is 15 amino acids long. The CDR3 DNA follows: TGTGCCAGCTCACCAGTTCCGGGACCAGAAGAGACCCAGTACTTC. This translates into CASSPVPGPEETQYF.

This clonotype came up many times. CDR3 amino acids: CSADPGLAGGSTDTQYF. The CDR3, as DNA: TGCAGTGCTGATCCGGGACTAGCGGGAGGATCCACAGATACGCAGTATTTT. The chain recombines TRBV20-1 with TRBJ2-3; 15 bases map to TRBD2. The J segment lost 2 bases and the V segment lost 5 bases, leaving 8 bases of the junction unmatched. Per germline, CDR1 DFQATT and CDR2 SNEGSKA (reference sequence). The CDR3 runs 17 residues.

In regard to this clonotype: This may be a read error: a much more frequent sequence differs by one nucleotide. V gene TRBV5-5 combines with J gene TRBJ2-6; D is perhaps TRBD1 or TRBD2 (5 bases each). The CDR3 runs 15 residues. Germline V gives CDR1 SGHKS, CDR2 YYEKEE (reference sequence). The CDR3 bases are TGTGCCAGCAGCTTAGAGGGGTTTGGGGCCAAAGTCCTGACTTTC. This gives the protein CASSLEGFGAKVLTF. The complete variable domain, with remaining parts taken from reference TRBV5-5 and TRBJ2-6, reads DAGVTQSPTHLIKTRGQQVTLRCSPISGHKSVSWYQQVLGQGPQFIFQYYEKEERGRGNFPDRFSARQFPNYSSELNVNALLLGDSALYLCASSLEGFGAKVLTFGAGSRLTVL.

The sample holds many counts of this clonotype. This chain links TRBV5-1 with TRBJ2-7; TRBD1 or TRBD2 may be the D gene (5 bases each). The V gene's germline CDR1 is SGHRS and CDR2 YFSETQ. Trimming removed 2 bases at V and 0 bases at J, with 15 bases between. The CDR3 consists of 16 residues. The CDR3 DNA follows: TGCGCCAGCAGCTTACGGCGGACTGACAGCTCCTACGAGCAGTACTTC. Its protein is CASSLRRTDSSYEQYF.

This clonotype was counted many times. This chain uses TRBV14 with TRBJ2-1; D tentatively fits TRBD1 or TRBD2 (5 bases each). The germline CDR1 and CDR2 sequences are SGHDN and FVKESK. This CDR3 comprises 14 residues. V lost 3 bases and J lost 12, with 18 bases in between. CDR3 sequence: CASSQTAPIGGQFF. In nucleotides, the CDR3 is TGTGCCAGCAGCCAGACAGCCCCCATTGGGGGGCAGTTCTTC.

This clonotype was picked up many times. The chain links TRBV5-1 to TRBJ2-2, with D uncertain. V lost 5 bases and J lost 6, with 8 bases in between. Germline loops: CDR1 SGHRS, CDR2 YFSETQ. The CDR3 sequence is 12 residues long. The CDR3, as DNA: TGCGCCAGCAGTGAAAACGCCGGGGAGCTGTTTTTT. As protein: CASSENAGELFF.

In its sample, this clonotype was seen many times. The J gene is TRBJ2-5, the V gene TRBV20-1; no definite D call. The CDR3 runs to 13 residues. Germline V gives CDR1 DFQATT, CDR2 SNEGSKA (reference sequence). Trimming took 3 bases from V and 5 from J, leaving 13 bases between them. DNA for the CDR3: TGCAGTGCTAGCGGTGACATCGGGGAGACCCAGTACTTC. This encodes CSASGDIGETQYF.

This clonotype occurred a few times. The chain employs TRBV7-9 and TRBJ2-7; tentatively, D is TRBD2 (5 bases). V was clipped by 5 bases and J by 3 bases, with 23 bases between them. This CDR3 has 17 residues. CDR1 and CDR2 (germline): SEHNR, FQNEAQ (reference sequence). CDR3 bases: TGTGCCAGCAGCCCCCGGGGTCCGGGGAGCGGAGGCTACGAGCAGTACTTC. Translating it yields CASSPRGPGSGGYEQYF.

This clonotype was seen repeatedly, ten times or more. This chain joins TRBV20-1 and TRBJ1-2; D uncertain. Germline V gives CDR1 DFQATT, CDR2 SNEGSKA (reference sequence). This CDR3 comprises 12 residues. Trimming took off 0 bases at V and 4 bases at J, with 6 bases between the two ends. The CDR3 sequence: CSAREGSYGYTF. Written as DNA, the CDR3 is TGCAGTGCTAGAGAGGGGAGCTATGGCTACACCTTC.

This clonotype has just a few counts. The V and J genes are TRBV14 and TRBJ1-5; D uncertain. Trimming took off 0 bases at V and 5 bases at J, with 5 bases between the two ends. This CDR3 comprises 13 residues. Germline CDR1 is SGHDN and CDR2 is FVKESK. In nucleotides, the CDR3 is TGTGCCAGCAGCCAAGATTATCATCAGCCCCAGCATTTT. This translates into CASSQDYHQPQHF. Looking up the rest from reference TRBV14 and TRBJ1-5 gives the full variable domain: EAGVTQFPSHSVIEKGQTVTLRCDPISGHDNLYWYRRVMGKEIKFLLHFVKESKQDESGMPNNRFLAERTGGTYSTLKVQPAELEDSGVYFCASSQDYHQPQHFGDGTRLSIL.

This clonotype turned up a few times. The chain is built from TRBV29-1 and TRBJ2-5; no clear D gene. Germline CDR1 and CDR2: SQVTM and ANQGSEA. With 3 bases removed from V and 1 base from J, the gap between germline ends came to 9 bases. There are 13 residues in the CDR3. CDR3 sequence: CSVDSRAQETQYF. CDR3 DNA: TGCAGCGTTGATTCTAGAGCCCAAGAGACCCAGTACTTC.

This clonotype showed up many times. DNA for the CDR3: TGTGCCAGCAGCCAAGATATTCAGGGGAACCAAGAGACCCAGTACTTC. It encodes CASSQDIQGNQETQYF. The J gene is TRBJ2-5, the V gene TRBV14; the D gene is possibly TRBD1 (6 bases). The CDR3 sequence is 16 residues long. V shed 0 bases and J shed 0 bases, with 11 bases lying between them. Germline lookup yields CDR1 SGHDN and CDR2 FVKESK.

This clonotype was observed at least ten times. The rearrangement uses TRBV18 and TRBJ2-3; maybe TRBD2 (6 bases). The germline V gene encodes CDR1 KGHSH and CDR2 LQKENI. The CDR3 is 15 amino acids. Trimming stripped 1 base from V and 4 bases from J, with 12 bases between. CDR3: CASSPQAGSSDTQYF. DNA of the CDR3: TGTGCCAGCTCACCACAGGCCGGGAGTTCAGATACGCAGTATTTT.

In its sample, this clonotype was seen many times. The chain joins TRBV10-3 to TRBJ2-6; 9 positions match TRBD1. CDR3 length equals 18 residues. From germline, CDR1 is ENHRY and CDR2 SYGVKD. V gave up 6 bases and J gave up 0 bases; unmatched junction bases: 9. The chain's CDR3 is CAIREGQGPFSGANVLTF. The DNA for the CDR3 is TGTGCCATCAGAGAAGGACAGGGGCCTTTCTCTGGGGCCAACGTCCTGACTTTC.

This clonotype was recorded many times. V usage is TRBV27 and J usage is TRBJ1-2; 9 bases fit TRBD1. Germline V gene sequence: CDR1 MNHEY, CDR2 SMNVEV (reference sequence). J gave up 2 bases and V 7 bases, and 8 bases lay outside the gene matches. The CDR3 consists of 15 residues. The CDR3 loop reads CASTPDRGGNYGYTF. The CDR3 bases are TGTGCCAGCACCCCGGACAGGGGAGGGAACTATGGCTACACCTTC.

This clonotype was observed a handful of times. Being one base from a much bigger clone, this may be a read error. This CDR3 reads CASGFGIADTQYF. In DNA, the CDR3 is TGTGCTAGTGGTTTTGGAATAGCAGATACGCAGTATTTT. The V gene is TRBV12-5, the J gene TRBJ2-3; D gene ambiguous. Trimming removed 3 bases at V and 4 bases at J, with 8 bases between. Germline loops: CDR1 LGHNT, CDR2 FRNRAP. The CDR3 totals 13 residues.

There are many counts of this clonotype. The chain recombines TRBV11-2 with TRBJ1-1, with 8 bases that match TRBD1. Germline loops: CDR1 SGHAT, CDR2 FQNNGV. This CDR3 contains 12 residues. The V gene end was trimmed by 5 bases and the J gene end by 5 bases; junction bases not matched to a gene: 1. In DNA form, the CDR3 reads TGTGCCAGCAGCCGACAGGGGACTGAAGCTTTCTTT. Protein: CASSRQGTEAFF. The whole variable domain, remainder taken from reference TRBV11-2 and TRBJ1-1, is EAGVAQSPRYKIIEKRQSVAFWCNPISGHATLYWYQQILGQGPKLLIQFQNNGVVDDSQLPKDRFSAERLKGVDSTLKIQPAKLEDSAVYLCASSRQGTEAFFGQGTRLTVV.